One TCR beta chain is described in this entry. The V end was cut by 0 bases, the J end by 0 bases, with 12 bases between. In germline, CDR1 is SGHDT, CDR2 YYEEEE. This CDR3 is built from 16 residues. Per the authors' pipeline: It was from reference gene primer amplification that nucleated cell counts were estimated. Profiling relied on immunoSEQ multiplex PCR, and the TCRdb table lists in-frame clones only, not all of them. V and J calls and clone size are given by that table; D and trimming were obtained from the DNA. The data hold fewer than 200,000 clones, with around 80% observed a single time. The record originates from a study of blood T cell repertoires in COVID-19. Looking at the study overall: The samples span acute and convalescent COVID-19 from the United States, Italy and Spain. Nucleic acid was either cDNA or gDNA, and it came from T cells, B-cell-depleted T cells, or PBMCs.

The TCR was taken from a man between 45 and 60 years old who had recovered from COVID-19. The chain uses TRBV5-6 and TRBJ1-1; D may be TRBD1 (5 bases). Sequencing used PBMCs or T cells enriched from blood (not recorded which). CDR3 region: CASSLGVRGMNTEAFF. DNA for the CDR3: TGTGCCAGCAGCTTGGGAGTTAGGGGAATGAACACTGAAGCTTTCTTT.